This T cell receptor (beta chain) was captured in a study of blood T cell repertoires in COVID-19. Background on the study: Samples came from the United States, Italy and Spain, spanning acute and convalescent COVID-19.

In the original processing: Estimation of nucleated cell counts relied on the amplification of reference gene primers. Clones were read by immunoSEQ multiplex PCR, and TCRdb kept only the in-frame ones, dropping some. V and J calls and clone size are given by that table; D and trimming were obtained from the DNA. Of about 200,000 clones in the sample, nearly 90% were seen once. Trimming took 5 bases from V and 7 from J; bases not matched to a gene: 8. This CDR3 is built from 14 residues. In germline, CDR1 is MNHEY, CDR2 SMNVEV (reference sequence). This receptor was identified in a man aged 50-59 years with COVID-19, enrolled during active disease. The sample taken for sequencing was peripheral blood. The rearrangement uses TRBV27 and TRBJ2-1; 7 bases are a match to TRBD2. The CDR3 reads CASSPGLEGNEQFF. The CDR3 DNA is TGTGCCAGCAGTCCCGGACTAGAGGGTAATGAGCAGTTCTTC.